These T cell receptor beta chains were read from a single sample in a study of identical twins. TCRdb analysed the 5' RACE reads with MiXCR anew, one entry per CDR3 protein. The sample has approximately 890,000 distinct CDR3 sequences, roughly 12% seen once; the top ten hold around 1.5%. These data were also filed under a second study, of yellow fever vaccine responses in identical twins.

Sequenced material: PBMCs. These receptor sequences come from a woman aged 18 to 35 in good health. Each CDR3 is given with its conserved first and last residue. The D gene is left open where the match is weak. Only part of the rows carry a size: once, few, many, or a class if the clone is expanded.

j_gene: TRBJ2-2
abundance: NA
v_gene: TRBV5-6
d_gene: TRBD1
CDR3aa: CASSPGGRELFF
CDR3nt: TGTGCCAGCAGTCCAGGGGGACGGGAGCTGTTTTTT

j_gene: TRBJ2-5
abundance: NA
v_gene: TRBV12-3/TRBV12-4
d_gene: TRBD2
CDR3aa: CASSLAGKTSGLRQETQYF
CDR3nt: TGTGCCAGCAGTTTAGCCGGAAAGACTAGCGGGCTTCGCCAAGAGACCCAGTACTTC

j_gene: TRBJ2-3
abundance: NA
v_gene: TRBV12-3/TRBV12-4
d_gene: TRBD1
CDR3aa: CASSLTLTGSTDTQYF
CDR3nt: TGTGCCAGCAGTTTAACTTTGACAGGGAGCACAGATACGCAGTATTTT

j_gene: TRBJ2-7
abundance: many
v_gene: TRBV12-3/TRBV12-4
d_gene: TRBD2
CDR3aa: CASSPLGTMGEQYF
CDR3nt: TGTGCCAGCAGTCCATTGGGGACTATGGGCGAGCAGTACTTC

j_gene: TRBJ2-5
abundance: NA
v_gene: TRBV11-2
d_gene: NA
CDR3aa: CASSLLRTPFRTQYF
CDR3nt: TGTGCCAGCAGCTTATTGCGGACTCCATTCCGGACCCAGTACTTC

j_gene: TRBJ2-3
abundance: NA
v_gene: TRBV10-3
d_gene: NA
CDR3aa: CAIGWRGATPSTDTQYF
CDR3nt: TGTGCCATCGGGTGGAGGGGGGCAACCCCTAGCACAGATACGCAGTATTTT

j_gene: TRBJ2-2
abundance: NA
v_gene: TRBV24-1
d_gene: NA
CDR3aa: CATSDRLETGELFF
CDR3nt: TGTGCCACCAGTGATCGCCTAGAAACCGGGGAGCTGTTTTTT

j_gene: TRBJ2-1
abundance: NA
v_gene: TRBV29-1
d_gene: NA
CDR3aa: CSVGRLEQFF
CDR3nt: TGCAGCGTTGGACGACTCGAGCAGTTCTTC

j_gene: TRBJ2-2
abundance: NA
v_gene: TRBV20-1
d_gene: NA
CDR3aa: CSASGELGSGELFF
CDR3nt: TGCAGTGCGTCGGGAGAGCTCGGGTCCGGGGAGCTGTTTTTT

j_gene: TRBJ2-7
abundance: few
v_gene: TRBV12-3/TRBV12-4
d_gene: TRBD2
CDR3aa: CASSLDPAGVAEQYF
CDR3nt: TGTGCCAGCAGTTTAGACCCAGCGGGAGTCGCCGAGCAGTACTTC

j_gene: TRBJ2-2
abundance: NA
v_gene: TRBV5-1
d_gene: NA
CDR3aa: CASELATTGNTGELFF
CDR3nt: TGCGCCAGCGAACTGGCGACGACAGGGAACACCGGGGAGCTGTTTTTT

j_gene: TRBJ2-7
abundance: few
v_gene: TRBV21-1
d_gene: NA
CDR3aa: CASSKEGGSSYEQYF
CDR3nt: TGTGCCAGCAGCAAGGAAGGAGGGAGCTCCTACGAGCAGTACTTC

j_gene: TRBJ2-7
abundance: NA
v_gene: TRBV10-3
d_gene: NA
CDR3aa: CAISRDSLISYEQYF
CDR3nt: TGTGCCATCAGCCGGGACTCTCTAATCTCCTACGAGCAGTACTTC

j_gene: TRBJ1-1
abundance: few
v_gene: TRBV6-1
d_gene: TRBD1
CDR3aa: CASSDQGGHTEAFF
CDR3nt: TGTGCCAGCAGTGATCAGGGGGGGCACACTGAAGCTTTCTTT

j_gene: TRBJ1-2
abundance: NA
v_gene: TRBV3-1
d_gene: NA
CDR3aa: CASSQRGAGGYTF
CDR3nt: TGTGCCAGCAGCCAACGAGGGGCTGGTGGCTACACCTTC

j_gene: TRBJ1-5
abundance: few
v_gene: TRBV28
d_gene: NA
CDR3aa: CASQDRLSNQPQHF
CDR3nt: TGTGCCAGCCAGGACAGATTGAGCAATCAGCCCCAGCATTTT

j_gene: TRBJ2-7
abundance: few
v_gene: TRBV10-3
d_gene: NA
CDR3aa: CDISSNQGPVKEGEQYF
CDR3nt: TGTGACATCAGTTCCAACCAAGGTCCCGTGAAGGAGGGCGAGCAGTACTTC

j_gene: TRBJ2-7
abundance: NA
v_gene: TRBV6-1
d_gene: TRBD2
CDR3aa: CASRGSGRALYEQYF
CDR3nt: TGTGCCAGCAGAGGTAGCGGGAGGGCCTTATACGAGCAGTACTTC

j_gene: TRBJ2-1
abundance: NA
v_gene: TRBV27
d_gene: TRBD2
CDR3aa: CASSSGQPGGHNEQFF
CDR3nt: TGTGCCAGCAGTTCCGGGCAGCCGGGGGGACACAATGAGCAGTTCTTC

j_gene: TRBJ1-4
abundance: few
v_gene: TRBV20-1
d_gene: TRBD1
CDR3aa: CSARGDSGRELFF
CDR3nt: TGCAGTGCTAGGGGGGACAGTGGTAGGGAACTGTTTTTT

j_gene: TRBJ2-2
abundance: few
v_gene: TRBV20-1
d_gene: TRBD2
CDR3aa: CSARSTSGGGGELFF
CDR3nt: TGCAGTGCTAGGTCGACTAGCGGGGGGGGCGGGGAGCTGTTTTTT

j_gene: TRBJ2-5
abundance: many
v_gene: TRBV15
d_gene: NA
CDR3aa: CATSRGQLQETQYF
CDR3nt: TGTGCCACCAGCAGAGGGCAGCTCCAAGAGACCCAGTACTTC

j_gene: TRBJ1-1
abundance: NA
v_gene: TRBV12-3/TRBV12-4
d_gene: NA
CDR3aa: CASSFWGAGGMNTEAFF
CDR3nt: TGTGCCAGCAGTTTCTGGGGGGCGGGTGGGATGAACACTGAAGCTTTCTTT

j_gene: TRBJ2-2
abundance: many
v_gene: TRBV5-1
d_gene: TRBD2
CDR3aa: CASSLGVLAEEGGELFF
CDR3nt: TGCGCCAGCAGCTTGGGGGTCCTAGCGGAAGAAGGCGGGGAGCTGTTTTTT

j_gene: TRBJ2-4
abundance: few
v_gene: TRBV7-9
d_gene: TRBD2
CDR3aa: CASSLEGGDFRSNIQYF
CDR3nt: TGTGCCAGCAGCTTAGAGGGAGGGGATTTTCGCAGCAACATTCAGTACTTC

j_gene: TRBJ1-5
abundance: NA
v_gene: TRBV6-1
d_gene: NA
CDR3aa: CASRNEGYQPQHF
CDR3nt: TGTGCCAGCAGGAACGAGGGATATCAGCCCCAGCATTTT

j_gene: TRBJ2-3
abundance: NA
v_gene: TRBV2
d_gene: NA
CDR3aa: CASDAGLTDTQYF
CDR3nt: TGTGCCAGCGATGCGGGCCTCACAGATACGCAGTATTTT

j_gene: TRBJ1-4
abundance: NA
v_gene: TRBV27
d_gene: NA
CDR3aa: CASSFGAAEKLFF
CDR3nt: TGTGCCAGCAGTTTTGGGGCAGCCGAAAAACTGTTTTTT

j_gene: TRBJ2-2
abundance: NA
v_gene: TRBV7-9
d_gene: NA
CDR3aa: CASSPRQSQLTGELFF
CDR3nt: TGTGCCAGCAGCCCACGACAGTCTCAACTCACCGGGGAGCTGTTTTTT

j_gene: TRBJ1-1
abundance: NA
v_gene: TRBV12-3/TRBV12-4
d_gene: NA
CDR3aa: CASSAPGKYTEAFF
CDR3nt: TGTGCCAGCAGTGCTCCCGGGAAATACACTGAAGCTTTCTTT

j_gene: TRBJ2-1
abundance: NA
v_gene: TRBV24-1
d_gene: TRBD2
CDR3aa: CATSVASGSSGEQFF
CDR3nt: TGTGCCACCAGTGTTGCTAGCGGGAGCTCTGGTGAGCAGTTCTTC

j_gene: TRBJ2-1
abundance: many
v_gene: TRBV6-1
d_gene: TRBD2
CDR3aa: CASSRSGSSYNEQFF
CDR3nt: TGTGCCAGCAGCCGAAGCGGGAGCTCCTACAATGAGCAGTTCTTC

j_gene: TRBJ1-6
abundance: few
v_gene: TRBV7-8
d_gene: NA
CDR3aa: CASSSGRPYNSPLHF
CDR3nt: TGTGCCAGCAGCTCGGGGAGACCTTATAATTCACCCCTCCACTTT

j_gene: TRBJ2-1
abundance: NA
v_gene: TRBV5-4
d_gene: TRBD1
CDR3aa: CASSVQGLRAYNEQFF
CDR3nt: TGTGCCAGCAGCGTACAGGGGTTACGGGCCTACAATGAGCAGTTCTTC

j_gene: TRBJ2-2
abundance: many
v_gene: TRBV7-3
d_gene: NA
CDR3aa: CASSLLGNTGELFF
CDR3nt: TGTGCCAGCAGTTTATTGGGGAACACCGGGGAGCTGTTTTTT

j_gene: TRBJ1-6
abundance: NA
v_gene: TRBV11-2
d_gene: NA
CDR3aa: CASSAHEGGVSPLHF
CDR3nt: TGTGCCAGCAGCGCCCACGAGGGAGGTGTTTCACCCCTCCACTTT

j_gene: TRBJ1-5
abundance: many
v_gene: TRBV4-1
d_gene: TRBD1
CDR3aa: CASSPIQGVNQPQHF
CDR3nt: TGCGCCAGCAGCCCAATACAGGGGGTAAATCAGCCCCAGCATTTT

j_gene: TRBJ1-4
abundance: many
v_gene: TRBV12-3/TRBV12-4
d_gene: NA
CDR3aa: CASRATGLNEKLFF
CDR3nt: TGTGCCAGCAGAGCGACAGGTCTTAATGAAAAACTGTTTTTT

j_gene: TRBJ2-1
abundance: NA
v_gene: TRBV4-1
d_gene: NA
CDR3aa: CASSQDRVSYNEQFF
CDR3nt: TGCGCCAGCAGCCAAGACCGGGTCTCCTACAATGAGCAGTTCTTC

j_gene: TRBJ2-5
abundance: few
v_gene: TRBV24-1
d_gene: TRBD1
CDR3aa: CATSDLRTGKETQYF
CDR3nt: TGTGCCACCAGTGATTTGCGGACAGGGAAAGAGACCCAGTACTTC

j_gene: TRBJ2-5
abundance: few
v_gene: TRBV20-1
d_gene: TRBD2
CDR3aa: CSARGAATSGRATYQETQYF
CDR3nt: TGCAGTGCTAGAGGCGCCGCGACTAGCGGGAGGGCCACTTATCAAGAGACCCAGTACTTC

j_gene: TRBJ2-5
abundance: few
v_gene: TRBV6-1
d_gene: NA
CDR3aa: CASGTGRGAAGQETQYF
CDR3nt: TGTGCCAGCGGGACGGGACGAGGAGCCGCCGGCCAAGAGACCCAGTACTTC

j_gene: TRBJ2-3
abundance: NA
v_gene: TRBV11-2
d_gene: TRBD2
CDR3aa: CASSSIAGEVGTQYF
CDR3nt: TGTGCCAGCAGCTCAATAGCGGGGGAGGTCGGTACGCAGTATTTT

j_gene: TRBJ2-1
abundance: few
v_gene: TRBV12-3/TRBV12-4
d_gene: NA
CDR3aa: CASSNDRPYNEQFF
CDR3nt: TGTGCCAGCAGCAACGACAGGCCCTACAATGAGCAGTTCTTC

j_gene: TRBJ2-3
abundance: few
v_gene: TRBV15
d_gene: NA
CDR3aa: CATSRDGSSVDTQYF
CDR3nt: TGTGCCACCAGCAGAGATGGTAGTAGTGTCGATACGCAGTATTTT

j_gene: TRBJ1-1
abundance: NA
v_gene: TRBV2
d_gene: NA
CDR3aa: CASRIQGGPAEAFF
CDR3nt: TGTGCCAGCAGGATACAGGGTGGCCCGGCTGAAGCTTTCTTT

j_gene: TRBJ2-7
abundance: NA
v_gene: TRBV19
d_gene: TRBD2
CDR3aa: CASSIWTSGTYEQYF
CDR3nt: TGTGCCAGTAGTATATGGACTAGCGGAACCTACGAGCAGTACTTC

j_gene: TRBJ2-7
abundance: few
v_gene: TRBV27
d_gene: NA
CDR3aa: CASSLHGSFNEQYF
CDR3nt: TGTGCCAGCAGTTTACACGGCTCCTTTAACGAGCAGTACTTC

j_gene: TRBJ1-2
abundance: few
v_gene: TRBV15
d_gene: NA
CDR3aa: CATSSRQVANYGYTF
CDR3nt: TGTGCCACCAGCTCCCGGCAGGTCGCTAACTATGGCTACACCTTC

j_gene: TRBJ2-4
abundance: NA
v_gene: TRBV20-1
d_gene: TRBD1
CDR3aa: CSAIHGTELPLAKNIQYF
CDR3nt: TGCAGTGCTATACACGGGACAGAACTACCCCTAGCCAAAAACATTCAGTACTTC

j_gene: TRBJ2-2
abundance: few
v_gene: TRBV7-2
d_gene: TRBD1
CDR3aa: CASSTTGVVTGELFF
CDR3nt: TGTGCCAGCAGCACGACAGGGGTTGTTACCGGGGAGCTGTTTTTT

j_gene: TRBJ1-1
abundance: few
v_gene: TRBV7-6
d_gene: NA
CDR3aa: CASSSYQGREAFF
CDR3nt: TGTGCCAGCAGCTCGTATCAGGGCCGGGAAGCTTTCTTT

j_gene: TRBJ2-1
abundance: few
v_gene: TRBV10-3
d_gene: TRBD1
CDR3aa: CAIRGGTGGDEQFF
CDR3nt: TGTGCCATCAGGGGAGGGACAGGGGGCGATGAGCAGTTCTTC

j_gene: TRBJ2-1
abundance: NA
v_gene: TRBV20-1
d_gene: TRBD2
CDR3aa: CSASGLADYNEQFF
CDR3nt: TGCAGTGCTTCGGGACTAGCGGACTACAATGAGCAGTTCTTC

j_gene: TRBJ1-5
abundance: many
v_gene: TRBV10-3
d_gene: NA
CDR3aa: CAIGWGGQPQHF
CDR3nt: TGTGCCATCGGATGGGGGGGTCAGCCCCAGCATTTT

j_gene: TRBJ2-5
abundance: few
v_gene: TRBV7-6
d_gene: NA
CDR3aa: CASSALQRRGETQYF
CDR3nt: TGTGCCAGCAGCGCCTTACAGAGAAGGGGAGAGACCCAGTACTTC

j_gene: TRBJ2-3
abundance: many
v_gene: TRBV7-9
d_gene: NA
CDR3aa: CASSLWARTSTDTQYF
CDR3nt: TGTGCCAGCAGCTTATGGGCGCGAACTAGCACAGATACGCAGTATTTT